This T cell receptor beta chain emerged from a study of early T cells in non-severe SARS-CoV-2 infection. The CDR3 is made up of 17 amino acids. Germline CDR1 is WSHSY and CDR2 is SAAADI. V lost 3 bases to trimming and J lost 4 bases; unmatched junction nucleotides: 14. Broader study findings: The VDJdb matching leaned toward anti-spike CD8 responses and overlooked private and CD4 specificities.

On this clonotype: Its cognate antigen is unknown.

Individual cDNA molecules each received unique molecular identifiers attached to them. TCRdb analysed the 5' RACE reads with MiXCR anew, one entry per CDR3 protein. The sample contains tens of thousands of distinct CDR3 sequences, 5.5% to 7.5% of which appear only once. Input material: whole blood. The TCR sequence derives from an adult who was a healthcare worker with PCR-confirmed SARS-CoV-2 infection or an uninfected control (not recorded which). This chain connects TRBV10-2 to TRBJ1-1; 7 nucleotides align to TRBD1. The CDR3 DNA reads TGCGCCAGCAGTGAAGTACCCCTGGACAGGTTCGGCACTGAAGCTTTCTTT. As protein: CASSEVPLDRFGTEAFF.